The clone carrying this TCR beta chain was seen many times. V shed 5 bases and J 2 bases; nucleotides not matched to a gene: 9. Germline values: CDR1 SGHNT, CDR2 YENEEA. There are 16 residues in the CDR3. Using its own MiXCR run on the 5' RACE reads, TCRdb lists one record per CDR3 protein. This sample yields tens of thousands of distinct CDR3 sequences, of which approximately 10% are seen a single time; around 3.6% belongs to the top ten. These data come from a study of early T cells in non-severe SARS-CoV-2 infection. The V call is TRBV11-3, the J call TRBJ2-1, with 7 bases matching TRBD2. Sequencing used whole blood, obtained at baseline. The TCR originated in an adult who was a healthcare worker with PCR-confirmed SARS-CoV-2 infection or an uninfected control (not recorded which). CDR3 sequence reads: CASSPGGGRTYNEQFF. CDR3 bases: TGTGCCAGCAGCCCGGGTGGCGGGAGAACCTACAATGAGCAGTTCTTC.